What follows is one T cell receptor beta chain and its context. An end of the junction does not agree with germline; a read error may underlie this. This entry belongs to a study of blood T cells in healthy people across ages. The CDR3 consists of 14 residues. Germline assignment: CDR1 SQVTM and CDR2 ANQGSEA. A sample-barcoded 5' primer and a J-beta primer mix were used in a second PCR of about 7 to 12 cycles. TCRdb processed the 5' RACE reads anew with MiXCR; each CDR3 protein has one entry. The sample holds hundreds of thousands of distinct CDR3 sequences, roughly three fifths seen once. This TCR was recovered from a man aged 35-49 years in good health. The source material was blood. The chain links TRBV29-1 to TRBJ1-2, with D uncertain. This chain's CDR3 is CSVGRTGGTNGYAF. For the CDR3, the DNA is TGCAGCGTTGGTAGGACGGGAGGAACTAACGGCTACGCCTTC.